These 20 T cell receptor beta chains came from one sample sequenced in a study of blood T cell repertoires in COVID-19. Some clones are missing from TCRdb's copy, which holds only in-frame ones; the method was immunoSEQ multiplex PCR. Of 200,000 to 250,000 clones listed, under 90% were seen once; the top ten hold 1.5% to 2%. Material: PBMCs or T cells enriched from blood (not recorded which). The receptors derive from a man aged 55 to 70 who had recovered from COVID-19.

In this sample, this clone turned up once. The CDR3 sequence: CASSQGTSGPFRDTQYF. CDR3 in DNA: TGCGCCAGCAGCCAAGGGACTAGCGGGCCATTCCGCGATACGCAGTATTTT. V and J are TRBV4-3 and TRBJ2-3; TRBD2 aligns across 11 bases. The length of the CDR3 is 17 residues. With V trimmed by 1 base and J by 6 bases, 9 bases remained unmatched. Germline assignment: CDR1 LGHNA and CDR2 YSLEER.

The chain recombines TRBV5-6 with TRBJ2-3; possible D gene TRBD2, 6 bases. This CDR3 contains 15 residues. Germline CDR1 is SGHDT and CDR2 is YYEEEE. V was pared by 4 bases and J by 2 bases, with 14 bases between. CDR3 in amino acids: CASSPVAGSTDTQYF. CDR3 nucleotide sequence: TGTGCCAGCAGCCCCGTTGCGGGGTCCACAGATACGCAGTATTTT.

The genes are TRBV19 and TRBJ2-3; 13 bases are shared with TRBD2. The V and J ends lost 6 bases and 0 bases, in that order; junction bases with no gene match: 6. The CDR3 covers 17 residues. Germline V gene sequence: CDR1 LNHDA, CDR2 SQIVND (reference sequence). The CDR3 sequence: CASSPGGLAGSTDTQYF. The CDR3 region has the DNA TGTGCCAGTAGCCCCGGGGGACTAGCGGGGAGCACAGATACGCAGTATTTT.

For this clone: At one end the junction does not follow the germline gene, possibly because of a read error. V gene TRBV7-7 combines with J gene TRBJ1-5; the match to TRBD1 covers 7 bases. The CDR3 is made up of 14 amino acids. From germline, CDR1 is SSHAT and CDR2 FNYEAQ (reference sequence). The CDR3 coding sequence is TGTGCTAGCAGCCCTGGACAGGTTGGCCAGCCCCAGCATTTT. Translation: CASSPGQVGQPQHF.

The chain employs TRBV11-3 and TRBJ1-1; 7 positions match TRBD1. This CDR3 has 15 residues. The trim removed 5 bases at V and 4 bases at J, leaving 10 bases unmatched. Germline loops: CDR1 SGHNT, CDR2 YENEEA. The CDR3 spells CASSEGTAFVTEAFF. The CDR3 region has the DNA TGTGCCAGCAGCGAAGGGACAGCCTTTGTCACTGAAGCTTTCTTT.

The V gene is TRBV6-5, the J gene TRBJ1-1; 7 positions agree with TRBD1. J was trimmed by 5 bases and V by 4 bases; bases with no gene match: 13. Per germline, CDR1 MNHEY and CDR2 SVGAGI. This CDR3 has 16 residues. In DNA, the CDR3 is TGTGCCAGCAGTTTTTTTACCGACAGGGTCTTAACTGAAGCTTTCTTT. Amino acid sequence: CASSFFTDRVLTEAFF.

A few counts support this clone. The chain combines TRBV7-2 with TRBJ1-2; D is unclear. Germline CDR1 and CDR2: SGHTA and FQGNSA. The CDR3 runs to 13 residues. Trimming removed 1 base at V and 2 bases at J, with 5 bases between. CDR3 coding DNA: TGTGCCAGCAGCTTAGGAGGGAACTATGGCTACACCTTC. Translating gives CASSLGGNYGYTF.

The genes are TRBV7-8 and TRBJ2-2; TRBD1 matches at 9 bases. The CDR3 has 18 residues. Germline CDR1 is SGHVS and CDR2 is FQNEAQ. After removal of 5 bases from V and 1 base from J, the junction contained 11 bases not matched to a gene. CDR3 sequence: CASSIGNRDRVNTGELFF. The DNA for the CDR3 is TGTGCCAGCAGCATAGGCAACCGGGACAGGGTGAACACCGGGGAGCTGTTTTTT.

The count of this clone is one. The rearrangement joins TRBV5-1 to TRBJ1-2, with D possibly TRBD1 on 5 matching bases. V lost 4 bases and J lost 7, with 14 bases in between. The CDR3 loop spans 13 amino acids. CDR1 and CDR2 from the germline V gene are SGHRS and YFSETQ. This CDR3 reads CASSPATGGGYTF. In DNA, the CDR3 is TGCGCCAGCAGCCCCGCTACGGGGGGTGGCTACACCTTC.

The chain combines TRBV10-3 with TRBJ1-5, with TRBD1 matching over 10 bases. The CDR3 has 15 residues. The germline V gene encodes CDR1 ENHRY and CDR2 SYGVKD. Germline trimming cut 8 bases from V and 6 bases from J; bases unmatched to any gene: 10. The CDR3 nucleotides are TGTGCCATCGCGGGGGACAGGGGTACTGCTCAGCCCCAGCATTTT. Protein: CAIAGDRGTAQPQHF.

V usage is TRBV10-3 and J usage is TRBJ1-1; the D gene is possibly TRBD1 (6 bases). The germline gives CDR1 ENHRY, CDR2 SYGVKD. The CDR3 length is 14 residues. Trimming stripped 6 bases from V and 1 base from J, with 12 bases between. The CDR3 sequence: CAIRGPGQNTEAFF. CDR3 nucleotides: TGTGCCATCAGGGGCCCGGGACAGAACACTGAAGCTTTCTTT.

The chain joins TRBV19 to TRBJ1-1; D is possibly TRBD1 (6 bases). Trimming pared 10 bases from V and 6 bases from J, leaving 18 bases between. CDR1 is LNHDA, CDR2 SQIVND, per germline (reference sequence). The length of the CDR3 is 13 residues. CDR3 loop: CATTRGGIAEAFF. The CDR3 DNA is TGTGCCACCACCCGCGGGGGCATCGCTGAAGCTTTCTTT. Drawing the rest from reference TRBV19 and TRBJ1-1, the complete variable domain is DGGITQSPKYLFRKEGQNVTLSCEQNLNHDAMYWYRQDPGQGLRLIYYSQIVNDFQKGDIAEGYSVSREKKESFPLTVTSAQKNPTAFYLCATTRGGIAEAFFGQGTRLTVV.

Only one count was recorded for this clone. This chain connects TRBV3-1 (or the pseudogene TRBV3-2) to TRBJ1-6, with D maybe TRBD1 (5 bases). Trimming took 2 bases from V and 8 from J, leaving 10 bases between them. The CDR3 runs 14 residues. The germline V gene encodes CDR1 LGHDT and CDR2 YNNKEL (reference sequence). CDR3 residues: CASSQSGLYSPLHF. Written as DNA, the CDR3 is TGTGCCAGCAGCCAATCAGGGTTGTATTCACCCCTCCACTTT.

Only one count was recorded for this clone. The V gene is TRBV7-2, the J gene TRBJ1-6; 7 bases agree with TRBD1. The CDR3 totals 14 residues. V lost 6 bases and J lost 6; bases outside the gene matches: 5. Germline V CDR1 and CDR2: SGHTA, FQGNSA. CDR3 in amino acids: CASRPTGSNSPLHF. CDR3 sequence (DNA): TGTGCCAGCAGACCGACAGGGAGTAATTCACCCCTCCACTTT.

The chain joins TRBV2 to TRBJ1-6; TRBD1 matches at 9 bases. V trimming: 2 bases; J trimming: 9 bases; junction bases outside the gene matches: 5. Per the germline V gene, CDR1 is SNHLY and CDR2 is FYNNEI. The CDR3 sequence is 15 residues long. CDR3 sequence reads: CASSEQGQGGSPLHF. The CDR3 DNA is TGTGCCAGCAGTGAACAGGGACAGGGAGGTTCACCCCTCCACTTT.

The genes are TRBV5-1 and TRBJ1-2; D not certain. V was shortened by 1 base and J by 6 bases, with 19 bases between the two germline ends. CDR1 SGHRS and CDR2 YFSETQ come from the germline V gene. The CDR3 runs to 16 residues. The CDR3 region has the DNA TGCGCCAGCAGCTTGACGGGGAGCGCCGGGTTAGATGGCTACACCTTC. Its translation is CASSLTGSAGLDGYTF.

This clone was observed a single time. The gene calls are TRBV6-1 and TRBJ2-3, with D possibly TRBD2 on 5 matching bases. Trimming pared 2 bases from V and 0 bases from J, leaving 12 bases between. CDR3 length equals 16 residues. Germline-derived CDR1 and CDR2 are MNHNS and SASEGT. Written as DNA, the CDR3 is TGTGCCAGCAGTGAATGGCTAACGGGGAGCACAGATACGCAGTATTTT. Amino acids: CASSEWLTGSTDTQYF.

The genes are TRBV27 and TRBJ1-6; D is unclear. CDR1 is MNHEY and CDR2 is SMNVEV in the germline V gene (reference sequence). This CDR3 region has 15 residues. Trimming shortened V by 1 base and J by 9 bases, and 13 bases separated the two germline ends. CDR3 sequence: CASSLFFVGSSPLHF. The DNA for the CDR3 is TGTGCCAGCAGTTTATTCTTCGTCGGTAGTTCACCCCTCCACTTT.

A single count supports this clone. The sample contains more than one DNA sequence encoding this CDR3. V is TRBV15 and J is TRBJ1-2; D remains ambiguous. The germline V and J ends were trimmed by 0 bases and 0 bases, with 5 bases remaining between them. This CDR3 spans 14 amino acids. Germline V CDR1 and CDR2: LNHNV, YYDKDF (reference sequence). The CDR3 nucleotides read TGTGCCACCAGCAGAGATCGAGCTAACTATGGCTACACCTTC. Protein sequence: CATSRDRANYGYTF.

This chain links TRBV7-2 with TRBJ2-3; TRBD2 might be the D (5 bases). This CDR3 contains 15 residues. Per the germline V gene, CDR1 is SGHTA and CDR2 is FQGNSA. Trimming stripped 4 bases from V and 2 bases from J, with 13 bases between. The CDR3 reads CASSSGMPTTDTQYF. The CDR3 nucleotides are TGTGCCAGCAGCTCCGGGATGCCAACCACAGATACGCAGTATTTT.